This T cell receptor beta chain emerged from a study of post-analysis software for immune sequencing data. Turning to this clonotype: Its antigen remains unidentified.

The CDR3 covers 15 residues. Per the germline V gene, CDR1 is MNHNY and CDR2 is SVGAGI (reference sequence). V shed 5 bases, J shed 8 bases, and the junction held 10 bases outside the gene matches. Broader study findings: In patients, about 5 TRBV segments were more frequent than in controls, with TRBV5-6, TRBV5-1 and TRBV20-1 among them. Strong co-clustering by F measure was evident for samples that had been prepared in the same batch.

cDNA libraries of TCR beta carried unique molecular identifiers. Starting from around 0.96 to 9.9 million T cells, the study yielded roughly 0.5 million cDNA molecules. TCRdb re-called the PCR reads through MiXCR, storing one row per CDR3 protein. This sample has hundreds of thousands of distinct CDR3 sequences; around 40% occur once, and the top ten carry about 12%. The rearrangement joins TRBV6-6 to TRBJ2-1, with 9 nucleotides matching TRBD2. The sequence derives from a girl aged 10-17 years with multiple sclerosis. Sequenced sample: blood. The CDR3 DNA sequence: TGTGCCAGCAGTAAGGGCGGGAGGGTCGCCGATGAGCAGTTCTTC. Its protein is CASSKGGRVADEQFF.